This TCR beta chain is from a study of vaccination and CD4 T cells after COVID-19. Treatment denoted: roughly 11-day PBMC culture with coronavirus spike peptide pools or control peptides (ViraFEST assay). In the ViraFEST assay, peptide-pool expansion preceded TCR sequencing of expanded clonotypes. In regard to this clonotype: Antigen specificity is unknown.

This CDR3 region has 14 residues. The V gene lost 5 bases and the J gene lost 2 bases, with 11 bases spanning the gap. Cultured CD4+ T-cell DNA underwent Oncomine TCR Beta short-read sequencing. TCRdb processed the PCR reads anew with MiXCR; each CDR3 protein has one entry. The data hold roughly 4,000 distinct CDR3 sequences, with 45% observed a single time. The sequence was collected from a human donor who had recovered from COVID-19. The chain combines TRBV12-3 or TRBV12-4 with TRBJ2-3, with D possibly being TRBD2 (5 bases). The sample consisted of CD4+ T cells from blood, cultured in vitro. CDR3 DNA: TGTGCCAGCAGTGTGGACTGGAACACAGATACGCAGTATTTT. This translates into CASSVDWNTDTQYF.